This T cell receptor (beta chain) came from a study of shared clonotypes between healthy human individuals (dated by TCRdb to the early 2020s). Broadly, across the study: The cohort included a few men and a couple of women between 18 and 49 years of age. For each donor, three plates each were used for CD4 naive and CD4 memory, two plates were used for CD8 naive, and one plate was used for CD8 memory. To estimate repertoire size and how much clonotype sharing occurs between individuals, the study deeply sequenced the blood TCR repertoires of five healthy adults. To increase sequencing depth and limit assay-specific biases, TCR repertoire library preparation and sequencing were carried out by different laboratories using diverse techniques. Leukapheresis yielded between about 0.94 and 10 billion PBMCs per donor.

Using the deep immunoSEQ assay, TCR CDR3 regions were amplified from genomic DNA by multiplex PCR. Genomic DNA extracted from each cell subset was distributed evenly over all wells of several immunoSEQ 96-well plates, and each plate served as one replicate. For sorted subsets, around 200 ng genomic DNA, equal to tens of thousands of T cell genomes, was loaded into each replicate PCR. Purified libraries were measured with a Qubit 3.0 fluorometer, size-checked on a Bioanalyzer 2100, and measured again with the KAPA Library Quantification kit. A separate single-read 150-cycle Illumina NextSeq 550 flow cell was used to sequence each immunoSEQ 96-well plate. On the study's bioinformatics: Because the immunoSEQ output included only junctional sequences and no quality scores, the filtering could not be the same as the filtering used for full-length reads. Sequences were annotated with PyIR, a Python wrapper for IgBLAST v1.9, and V/J genes and CDR3 were assigned using IMGT germline references. Reads with weak V/J assignments (E-value above 1e-6), missing CDR3, stop codons, out-of-frame junctions, or ambiguous translated residues were removed. V3J clonotypes were defined as sequences sharing an identical inferred V gene, J gene, and CDR3 amino acid sequence. Percentage overlap between repertoires was calculated by dividing the number of shared unique clonotypes by the size of the smaller repertoire. Three approaches were used to assess repertoire richness: RTK rarefaction, the Chao1 estimator, and Recon v2.1 estimates of unobserved clonotypes. Generation probabilities for all TCRbeta clonotypes obtained by the gDNA method from four donors were computed using OLGA. In its TCRdb copy, this immuneACCESS table keeps in-frame sequences only and misses some clones. Where compared with another copy, unresolved V genes explain less than half of these, and the others have no known cause. That table furnishes V, J and clone size, whereas the DNA furnished D and trimming. For this sample the table gives hundreds of thousands of clones, of which 73% were detected only once. Roughly 1.9% of the sample is held by the ten biggest clonotypes.

V is reduced by 5 bases and J by 1 base, leaving a spacing of 12 bases between them. The germline V gene yields SGHTA for CDR1 and FQGNSA for CDR2. Spanning cysteine to phenylalanine, the CDR3 consists of 15 amino acids. Only CDR3 DNA remains: 45 bases, in frame from the first base. Results and caveats for the whole study, not just this receptor: Higher generation probabilities were observed for clonotypes shared by all four sorted-subset donors than for non-shared clonotypes. When a handful of donors were compared, the shared fraction of clonotypes was about 5.4% for naive CD4, about 4% for naive CD8, more than 2% for memory CD4, and under 0.5% for memory CD8. Naive subsets generally had larger estimated clonotype richness than memory subsets. Rarefaction of sorted-subset datasets indicated incomplete sequencing despite the large sequencing depth. Sampling was limited to blood, and TCR repertoires in tissue likely differ from TCR repertoires in blood. Pairwise subsampling indicated that sequencing depth was expected to affect the degree of clonotype sharing among donors. Because the study included only a small number of donors, the genetic and exposure-history diversity represented was limited.

The donors were healthy, HIV-negative adults with no recently reported acute infections or vaccinations. Every donor was a Caucasian adult living in Nashville, Tennessee, USA. CD4+ T cells were enriched by magnetic negative selection, after which naive cells were positively selected on CD45RA and the negative fraction was taken as the memory subset. After blood collection by leukapheresis, PBMCs were isolated using Ficoll-Histopaque density gradient centrifugation and then cryopreserved in the vapor phase of liquid nitrogen. Analytical flow cytometry was used to check the purity and quantity of every magnetically sorted T cell population. From each sorted fraction, genomic DNA was isolated and quantified by UV absorbance on a Nanodrop 2000c. To note about this clone: The target of this receptor is not known. It has no much larger one-base neighbor in the sample; base qualities were not kept.

The rearrangement joined TRBV7-2 to TRBJ1-5, with the D gene uncertain. Sequencing was carried out using memory CD4+ T cells sorted from blood. The sample's cell subset or site label, in plain terms: CD45RA-negative fraction. The receptor was derived from a woman aged 25 to 39 in good health. The CDR3 protein sequence reads: CASSPKTGSNQPQHF. The DNA is as follows: TGTGCCAGCAGCCCGAAAACGGGGAGCAATCAGCCCCAGCATTTT. Joined to the reference TRBV7-2 and TRBJ1-5 proteins, this CDR3 gives the full variable domain: GAGVSQSPSNKVTEKGKDVELRCDPISGHTALYWYRQSLGQGLEFLIYFQGNSAPDKSGLPSDRFSAERTGGSVSTLTIQRTQQEDSAVYLCASSPKTGSNQPQHFGDGTRLSIL.